This T cell receptor (beta chain) was captured by sequencing in a study of cytomegalovirus exposure and HLA in healthy donors. General observations from the study: Rarity held for most TCR sequences, but there were some public TCRs that occurred in many donors. That first-cohort TCR clusters tended to co-occur in the roughly 110 validation repertoires was found in a later analysis.

The protocol was immunoSEQ multiplex PCR, while the TCRdb copy is restricted to in-frame clones and leaves out a portion. Counted here are about 160,000 clones, more than 75% occurring once; the ten biggest clones make up under 3%. A word on this clone: What it recognizes is unknown.

V lost 0 bases to trimming and J lost 8 bases; unmatched junction nucleotides: 7. Germline assignment: CDR1 LNHDA and CDR2 SQIVND (reference sequence). The CDR3 sequence is 15 residues long. The source of this sequence is a man aged 18 to 29 in good health and CMV-seronegative. This rearrangement joins TRBV19 to TRBJ1-2; TRBD1 matches 9 bases. The sample taken for sequencing was PBMCs. The CDR3 DNA is TGTGCCAGTAGTATAGATTCCGGGACAGGGAACGGCTACACCTTC. Amino acids: CASSIDSGTGNGYTF.